The clone carrying this TCR beta chain was seen ten or more times. The sample comes from a study of T cell repertoires in cytomegalovirus infection. MiXCR, applied by TCRdb to the reads, yields one record per CDR3 protein. The repertoire holds 200,000 to 300,000 distinct CDR3 sequences, with around 6.6% as singletons. Germline V lookup: CDR1 SEHNR, CDR2 FQNEAQ (reference sequence). Unmatched junction bases numbered 3, after V lost 8 bases and J lost 3 bases. The CDR3 is 13 amino acids. The chain recombines TRBV7-9 with TRBJ2-1; 8 bases agree with TRBD1. The specimen sequenced was PBMCs. The TCR originated in a human donor in good health (CMV status not recorded). Some clones in this sample may be carry-over from other donors' samples. The CDR3, as DNA: TGTGCCAGCGTGGACAGGGTCTACAATGAGCAGTTCTTC. This translates into CASVDRVYNEQFF.